The next 27 T cell receptor beta chains were all read from a single sample in a study of tissue T cells after allogeneic stem cell transplantation. Time point of the sample: mouse harvest day 14 after allogeneic transplant. Each mouse received 10^7 T-cell-depleted marrow cells plus 10^6 splenic CD5+ T cells by tail vein. Only in-frame clones appear in the TCRdb table, and some are missing; sequencing was by immunoSEQ multiplex PCR. The table records roughly 1,400 clones, less than 65% of them present only once. The material sequenced was liver tissue. The receptors stem from a female BALB/c mouse given C57BL/6 T cells with graft-versus-host disease after an allogeneic hematopoietic cell transplant.

On this clone itself: The genes are named according to mouse. The CDR3 spells CASSPSGGGEVFF. Partial CDR3 DNA: TGTGCCAGCAGTCCCAGTGGAGGGGGAGAAGTCTTC. V is TRBV26 and J is TRBJ1-1; D might be TRBD1 (6 bases). The read halts 1 residue ahead of the CDR3 end, with the missing end drawn from the germline J gene. V gave up 4 bases and J gave up 7 bases, with 13 bases separating them. Germline V CDR1 and CDR2: KGHPV, FQNQEV (reference sequence). The CDR3 has 13 amino acids.

Points on this clone: Gene names and germline refer to mouse. The read halts 1 residue ahead of the CDR3 end, with the missing end drawn from the germline J gene. The chain combines TRBV23 with TRBJ2-3; the table assigns TRBD1, which was not confirmed against the DNA. This CDR3 has 13 residues. The germline V gene has CDR1 KGHTA and CDR2 FQNQQP. The CDR3 sequence is CSSKDRGAETLYF. The sequenced part of the CDR3 DNA is TGCTCCAGCAAGGACAGGGGGGCAGAAACGCTGTAT.

Remarks on this clone: Each gene name is a mouse one. The missing CDR3 end, 1 residue past where the read stops, is filled in from the germline J gene. This chain joins TRBV26 and TRBJ2-1; a possible D gene is TRBD1 (5 bases). The CDR3 sequence is 13 residues long. Trimming removed 0 bases at V and 9 bases at J, with 9 bases between. The V gene's germline CDR1 is KGHPV and CDR2 FQNQEV (reference sequence). CDR3 residues: CASSLSTVGEQFF. Incomplete CDR3 DNA: TGTGCCAGCAGTCTGTCGACAGTGGGTGAGCAGTTC.

Note on this clone: Mouse germline and gene names are used. The observed sequence ends 1 residue before the CDR3 terminus, with the missing tail filled in from the germline J gene. The rearrangement links TRBV12-1 to TRBJ1-6; 7 positions match TRBD1. TRBJ1-6 is noted as an ORF with a role that remains uncertain. Trimming cost V 2 bases and J 10 bases; bases outside gene matches: 4. Germline V CDR1 and CDR2: SGHSN, HYEKVE. The CDR3 length is 13 residues. Partial CDR3 DNA: TGTGCCAGCTCTCACATACAGGGGTCGCCCCTCTAC. It specifies CASSHIQGSPLY. In full, the CDR3 reads CASSHIQGSPLYF.

Comment on this clone: The genes and germline here are from mouse. The missing CDR3 end, 1 residue past where the read stops, is filled in from the germline J gene. This chain connects TRBV13-3 to TRBJ2-5; TRBD2 aligns across 9 bases. This CDR3 spans 16 amino acids. Losses at the gene ends were 3 bases for V and 0 bases for J; bases not matched to a gene: 5. The germline CDR1 and CDR2 sequences are NNHDY and SYVADS. Here the CDR3 reads CASSGLGVSNQDTQYF. The part of the CDR3 DNA that was read is TGTGCCAGCAGTGGACTGGGGGTAAGTAACCAAGACACCCAGTAC.

This clone was picked up a small number of times. Mouse gene names apply. The CDR3 bases that were read are TGTGCCAGCAGCCGGGACATCTATGAACAGTAC. This gives the protein CASSRDIYEQY. The full CDR3 protein is CASSRDIYEQYF. V usage is TRBV13-1 and J usage is TRBJ2-7; a weak D match, TRBD1 (6 bases). The CDR3 goes on 1 residue after the read ends, and that part is filled in from the germline J gene. Trimming took 5 bases from V and 3 from J, leaving 9 bases between them. Per germline, CDR1 NSHNY and CDR2 SYGAGN. CDR3 length: 12 amino acids.

Notes on this clone: Gene names are mouse gene names. Sequencing ends 1 residue short of the CDR3 end; the germline J gene provides the rest. V usage is TRBV5 and J usage is TRBJ2-3; 7 nucleotides agree with TRBD2. The CDR3 totals 16 residues. Germline V gene lookup returns CDR1 LGHNA and CDR2 YNLKQL (reference sequence). The V and J ends lost 0 bases and 0 bases, in that order; junction bases with no gene match: 3. The CDR3 bases that were read are TGTGCCAGCAGCCAAGAGTGGGGGGTGAGTGCAGAAACGCTGTAT. Translated: CASSQEWGVSAETLY. The complete CDR3 reads CASSQEWGVSAETLYF.

By share, this clone counts as large. Mouse germline and gene names are used. The observed sequence ends 1 residue before the CDR3 terminus, with the missing tail filled in from the germline J gene. This rearrangement joins TRBV29 to TRBJ2-7; 7 bases agree with TRBD1. J gave up 7 bases and V 6 bases, and 3 bases lay outside the gene matches. CDR1 is MSHET and CDR2 is SYDVDS in the germline V gene. The length of the CDR3 is 11 residues. CDR3 DNA (partial): TGTGCTAGCAGACAGGGGAGAGAACAGTAC. This translates into CASRQGREQY. The whole CDR3 sequence is CASRQGREQYF.

This clone ranks as large (0.1 to 1%). The genes and germline here are from mouse. From the germline J gene comes the end of the CDR3, since the read stops 1 residue before it. The rearrangement uses TRBV3 and TRBJ2-2; tentative D call: TRBD1 (7 bases). V was trimmed by 1 base and J by 2 bases, leaving 8 bases between them. Looked up from germline, CDR1 is SNHLY and CDR2 is FYNGKV (reference sequence). This CDR3 spans 15 amino acids. The CDR3 reads CASSLEGANTGQLYF. CDR3 bases read: TGTGCCAGCAGCTTAGAGGGGGCGAACACCGGGCAGCTCTAC.

With respect to this clone: All gene names here are mouse names. From the germline J gene comes the end of the CDR3, since the read stops 1 residue before it. The chain combines TRBV31 with TRBJ1-1; TRBD1 matches 7 bases. This CDR3 region has 10 residues. In germline, CDR1 is GKSSPN, CDR2 SITVG. V lost 5 bases and J lost 7; bases outside the gene matches: 1. The sequenced CDR3 bases are TGTGCCTGGGGGACAGAAGAAGTCTTC. Encoded protein: CAWGTEEVF. The CDR3 reads in full as CAWGTEEVFF. Together with reference TRBV31 and TRBJ1-1, the CDR3 gives the full variable domain: AQTIHQWPVAEIKAVGSPLSLGCTIKGKSSPNLYWYWQATGGTLQQLFYSITVGQVESVVQLNLSASRPKDDQFILSTEKLLLSHSGFYLCAWGTEEVFFGKGTRLTVV.

This clone was detected only a few times. Gene names denote mouse genes. The read gets to within 1 residue of the CDR3 end, and the germline J gene fills in the rest. V is TRBV26 and J is TRBJ1-4; perhaps TRBD1 as D (6 bases). Germline-derived CDR1 and CDR2 are KGHPV and FQNQEV (reference sequence). The CDR3 sequence is 14 residues long. Trimming left V 6 bases short and J 0 bases short, with 8 bases between. The CDR3: CASRPGVSNERLFF. CDR3 DNA, as far as it was read: TGTGCCAGCAGGCCAGGGGTTTCCAACGAAAGATTATTT.

For this clone: Gene names follow the mouse nomenclature. The read gets to within 1 residue of the CDR3 end, and the germline J gene fills in the rest. The rearrangement uses TRBV26 and TRBJ2-1; 9 positions agree with TRBD2. Trimming cost V 0 bases and J 3 bases; bases outside gene matches: 0. Germline V lookup: CDR1 KGHPV, CDR2 FQNQEV (reference sequence). This CDR3 is built from 15 residues. CDR3 region: CASSLSTGGYAEQFF. The DNA read from the CDR3 is TGTGCCAGCAGTCTGTCGACTGGGGGCTATGCTGAGCAGTTC.

In regard to this clone: Mouse gene names apply. Coverage ceases 1 residue before the CDR3 finishes, and the germline J gene fills in the end. This chain uses TRBV17 with TRBJ2-4; D may correspond to TRBD1 or TRBD2 (5 bases each). CDR1 and CDR2 (germline): MNHDT, YYDKIL. V was trimmed by 1 base and J by 5 bases, leaving 7 bases between them. The CDR3 spans 13 residues. CDR3 in amino acids: CASSRGGRNTLYF. CDR3 DNA, as far as it was read: TGTGCTAGCAGTAGAGGGGGCCGAAACACCTTGTAC.

Of note for this clone: Genes here carry mouse names. The read ends 1 residue before the CDR3 terminus; that terminus is restored from the germline J gene. V usage is TRBV5 and J usage is TRBJ2-3, with 8 bases matching TRBD2. V was clipped by 6 bases and J by 0 bases; unmatched bases: 5. Germline V CDR1 and CDR2: LGHNA, YNLKQL (reference sequence). CDR3 length equals 15 residues. The CDR3 sequence: CASRLGGPSAETLYF. Incomplete CDR3 DNA: TGTGCCAGCAGGCTGGGGGGCCCTAGTGCAGAAACGCTGTAT.

This clone has a handful of counts. The gene symbols are mouse symbols. The read ends 1 residue before the CDR3 terminus; that terminus is restored from the germline J gene. The chain combines TRBV13-3 with TRBJ1-2, with a weak D call TRBD1 (5 bases). V lost 1 base to trimming and J lost 2 bases, with 9 bases between them. The CDR3 spans 14 residues. Germline-derived CDR1 and CDR2 are NNHDY and SYVADS. CDR3 protein: CASSDNRLNSDYTF. CDR3 DNA, as far as it was read: TGTGCCAGCAGTGATAACAGGTTGAACTCCGACTACACC.

On this clone itself: Mouse gene names apply. The read comes to an end 1 residue before the CDR3 does, leaving the germline J gene to fill in the end. The rearrangement joins TRBV26 to TRBJ2-1; 8 nucleotides line up with TRBD2. The CDR3 is made up of 14 amino acids. From germline, CDR1 is KGHPV and CDR2 FQNQEV (reference sequence). After removal of 4 bases from V and 7 bases from J, the junction contained 6 bases not matched to a gene. The DNA read from the CDR3 is TGTGCCAGCAGTCCCGGACTGGGAAGGGCTGAGCAGTTC. Translated: CASSPGLGRAEQF. The complete CDR3 reads CASSPGLGRAEQFF.

About this clone itself: Each gene name is a mouse one. The missing CDR3 end, 1 residue past where the read stops, is filled in from the germline J gene. The V call is TRBV16, the J call TRBJ1-1, with D possibly matching TRBD1 (5 bases). The CDR3 runs 13 residues. CDR1 is SGHSA and CDR2 is FRNQAP in the germline V gene. V was cut by 5 bases and J by 7 bases, with 14 bases left in between. The CDR3 region is CASSPLAGREVFF. The DNA read from the CDR3 is TGTGCAAGCAGCCCCCTGGCAGGGCGAGAAGTCTTC.

A note on this clone: Gene names are the mouse ones. The read falls 1 residue short of the CDR3 end, and the missing part is taken from the germline J gene. The rearrangement joins TRBV26 to TRBJ2-4; D uncertain. Trimming removed 3 bases at V and 5 bases at J, with 6 bases between. The germline gives CDR1 KGHPV, CDR2 FQNQEV (reference sequence). The CDR3 loop spans 12 amino acids. CDR3 amino acids: CASSLAGNTLYF. Incomplete CDR3 DNA: TGTGCCAGCAGTCTTGCAGGAAACACCTTGTAC.

This clone is deemed large. Mouse germline and gene names are used. Read sequence stops 1 residue before the CDR3 end, and the germline J gene provides the missing end. The J gene is TRBJ2-7, the V gene TRBV5; D uncertain. CDR1 LGHNA and CDR2 YNLKQL come from the germline V gene (reference sequence). V shed 1 base and J shed 0 bases, with 7 bases lying between them. CDR3 size: 14 residues. CDR3 bases read: TGTGCCAGCAGCCAAGGCCGGAGCTCCTATGAACAGTAC. Its protein is CASSQGRSSYEQY. The full-length CDR3 reads as CASSQGRSSYEQYF.

In regard to this clone: These gene names are mouse names. The part of the CDR3 DNA that was read is TGTGCCAGCAGCCCCCGACAGAACCAGGCTCCGCTT. This gives the protein CASSPRQNQAPL. Given in full, the CDR3 is CASSPRQNQAPLF. The V call is TRBV3, the J call TRBJ1-5, with a tentative D call TRBD1 (5 bases). The read halts 1 residue ahead of the CDR3 end, with the missing end drawn from the germline J gene. V was clipped by 5 bases and J by 4 bases, with 9 bases between them. This CDR3 is built from 13 residues. Germline loops: CDR1 SNHLY, CDR2 FYNGKV (reference sequence).

About this clone itself: The gene names given are mouse names. The CDR3 end falls 1 residue outside the read, so it is completed with the germline J gene. This chain joins TRBV13-2 and TRBJ2-5; 8 bases map to TRBD2. Germline V gives CDR1 NNHNN, CDR2 SYGAGS (reference sequence). The CDR3 runs to 14 residues. After removal of 0 bases from V and 7 bases from J, the junction contained 4 bases not matched to a gene. Incomplete CDR3 DNA: TGTGCCAGCGGTGATGGGGGGGGCGCTTACACCCAGTAC. This codes for CASGDGGGAYTQY. The CDR3, in full, reads CASGDGGGAYTQYF.

Notes on this clone: Here the gene names and germline are mouse. The CDR3 goes on 1 residue after the read ends, and that part is filled in from the germline J gene. The rearrangement links TRBV13-2 to TRBJ2-4, with 9 bases identical to TRBD2. Trimming took 2 bases from V and 6 from J; bases not matched to a gene: 1. The germline V gene encodes CDR1 NNHNN and CDR2 SYGAGS (reference sequence). This CDR3 spans 13 amino acids. CDR3 DNA (partial): TGTGCCAGCGGTGAGGGGACTGGGAACACCTTGTAC. Protein sequence: CASGEGTGNTLY. The entire CDR3 is CASGEGTGNTLYF.

Notes on this clone: Mouse germline and gene names are used. The read gets to within 1 residue of the CDR3 end, and the germline J gene fills in the rest. The chain is built from TRBV13-1 and TRBJ2-4; 8 bases are a match to TRBD2. This CDR3 spans 13 amino acids. Germline V gene lookup returns CDR1 NSHNY and CDR2 SYGAGN. Trimming took 3 bases from V and 5 from J; bases not matched to a gene: 2. CDR3 residues: CASSVTGVNTLYF. Partial CDR3 DNA: TGTGCCAGCAGTGTGACTGGGGTAAACACCTTGTAC.

This clone has just a few counts. The genes are named according to mouse. The read terminates 1 residue before the CDR3 end, so the remaining end is supplied by the germline J gene. The chain employs TRBV13-2 and TRBJ2-5; 8 bases map to TRBD1. V dropped 0 bases and J dropped 3; count of bases not matched to a gene: 0. This CDR3 spans 14 amino acids. The germline V gene has CDR1 NNHNN and CDR2 SYGAGS (reference sequence). The CDR3 region is CASGDDRGQDTQYF. The sequenced CDR3 bases are TGTGCCAGCGGTGATGACAGGGGGCAAGACACCCAGTAC.

Details on this clone: Here the gene names and germline are mouse. CDR3 DNA, as far as it was read: TGTGCCAGCAGTCGACTGGGACCTAGTGCAGAAACGCTGTAT. Translation: CASSRLGPSAETLY. The whole CDR3 reads CASSRLGPSAETLYF. This sequence joins TRBV26 and TRBJ2-3; 7 bases agree with TRBD2. The CDR3 is cut off 1 residue early in the read; its end comes from the germline J gene. CDR1 is KGHPV and CDR2 is FQNQEV in the germline V gene (reference sequence). CDR3 length: 15 amino acids. The V gene end was trimmed by 4 bases and the J gene end by 0 bases; junction bases not matched to a gene: 4.

With regard to this clone: Gene names are the mouse ones. The read ends 1 residue shy of where the CDR3 ends; the end is completed using the germline J gene. The V call is TRBV4, the J call TRBJ2-7, with 8 bases aligning to TRBD1. Germline assignment: CDR1 LGHDT and CDR2 YNNKQL (reference sequence). The CDR3 spans 11 residues. V lost 6 bases to trimming and J lost 6 bases; unmatched junction nucleotides: 1. The part of the CDR3 DNA that was read is TGTGCCAGCAGACAGGGGGTTGAACAGTAC. Its protein product is CASRQGVEQY. The whole CDR3 protein reads CASRQGVEQYF.

The table lists this clone with a few counts. Gene labels here are mouse ones. The sequenced fragment ends 1 residue before the CDR3 boundary, so the rest is inferred from the germline J gene. V usage is TRBV3 and J usage is TRBJ2-7; no reliable D call. This CDR3 is built from 13 residues. Germline values: CDR1 SNHLY, CDR2 FYNGKV (reference sequence). V lost 2 bases and J 2 bases, leaving 7 bases between the germline ends. Partial CDR3 DNA: TGTGCCAGCAGCTTATTTCCCCCCTATGAACAGTAC. Protein product: CASSLFPPYEQY. The full CDR3 reads CASSLFPPYEQYF.